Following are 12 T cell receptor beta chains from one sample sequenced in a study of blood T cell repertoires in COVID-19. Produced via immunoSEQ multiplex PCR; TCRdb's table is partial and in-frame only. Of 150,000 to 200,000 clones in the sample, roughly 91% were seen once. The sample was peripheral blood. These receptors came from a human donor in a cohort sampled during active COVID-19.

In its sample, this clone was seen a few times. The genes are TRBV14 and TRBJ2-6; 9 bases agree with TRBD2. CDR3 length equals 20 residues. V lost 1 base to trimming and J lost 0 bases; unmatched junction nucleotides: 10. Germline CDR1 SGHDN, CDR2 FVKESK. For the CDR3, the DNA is TGTGCCAGCAGCCAAGGGGCTAGCGGGATGTGGTTCTCTGGGGCCAACGTCCTGACTTTC. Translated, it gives CASSQGASGMWFSGANVLTF.

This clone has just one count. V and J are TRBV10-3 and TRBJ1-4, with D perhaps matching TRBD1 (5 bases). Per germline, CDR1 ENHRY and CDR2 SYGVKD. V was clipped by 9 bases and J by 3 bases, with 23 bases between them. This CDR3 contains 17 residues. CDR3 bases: TGTGCCATTAAGACCCTGGCGCGAGAAGGGGCTAATGAAAAACTGTTTTTT. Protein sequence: CAIKTLAREGANEKLFF.

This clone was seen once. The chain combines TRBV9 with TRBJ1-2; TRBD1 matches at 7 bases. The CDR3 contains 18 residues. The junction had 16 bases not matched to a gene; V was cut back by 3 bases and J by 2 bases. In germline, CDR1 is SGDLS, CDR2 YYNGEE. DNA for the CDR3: TGTGCCAGCAGCGCCGGCCCGCCCAACAGGGGCCCCAACTATGGCTACACCTTC. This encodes CASSAGPPNRGPNYGYTF.

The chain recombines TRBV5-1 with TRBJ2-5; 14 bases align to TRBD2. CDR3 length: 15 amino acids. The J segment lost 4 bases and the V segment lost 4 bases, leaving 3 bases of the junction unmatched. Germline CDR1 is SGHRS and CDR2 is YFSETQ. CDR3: CASSTGTSGRETQYF. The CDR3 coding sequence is TGCGCCAGCAGCACCGGGACTAGCGGGAGAGAGACCCAGTACTTC. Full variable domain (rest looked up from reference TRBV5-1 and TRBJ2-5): KAGVTQTPRYLIKTRGQQVTLSCSPISGHRSVSWYQQTPGQGLQFLFEYFSETQRNKGNFPGRFSGRQFSNSRSEMNVSTLELGDSALYLCASSTGTSGRETQYFGPGTRLLVL.

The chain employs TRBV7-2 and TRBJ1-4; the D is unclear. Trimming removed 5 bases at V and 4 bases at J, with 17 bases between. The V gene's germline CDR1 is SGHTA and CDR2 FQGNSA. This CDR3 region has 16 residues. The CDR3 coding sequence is TGTGCCAGCAGCGCCCGACGTACGGGGATTAATGAAAAACTGTTTTTT. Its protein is CASSARRTGINEKLFF.

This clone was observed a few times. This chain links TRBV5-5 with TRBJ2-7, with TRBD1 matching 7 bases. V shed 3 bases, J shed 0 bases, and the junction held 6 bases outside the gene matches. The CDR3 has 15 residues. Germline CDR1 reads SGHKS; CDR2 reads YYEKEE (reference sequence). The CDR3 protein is CASSYGDRFSYEQYF. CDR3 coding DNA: TGTGCCAGCAGCTACGGGGACAGATTCTCCTACGAGCAGTACTTC.

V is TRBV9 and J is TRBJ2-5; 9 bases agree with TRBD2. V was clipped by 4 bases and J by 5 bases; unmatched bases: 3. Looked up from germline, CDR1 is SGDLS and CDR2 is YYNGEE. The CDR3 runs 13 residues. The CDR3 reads CASSPSGIETQYF. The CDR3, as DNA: TGTGCCAGCAGCCCTAGCGGGATCGAGACCCAGTACTTC.

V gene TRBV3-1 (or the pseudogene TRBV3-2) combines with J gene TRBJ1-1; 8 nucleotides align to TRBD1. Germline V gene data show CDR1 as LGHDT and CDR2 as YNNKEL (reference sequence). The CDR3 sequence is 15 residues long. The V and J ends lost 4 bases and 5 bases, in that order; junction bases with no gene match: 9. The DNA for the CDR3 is TGTGCCAGCAGCCCGAGTACAGGGGGGTGGACTGAAGCTTTCTTT. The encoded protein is CASSPSTGGWTEAFF.

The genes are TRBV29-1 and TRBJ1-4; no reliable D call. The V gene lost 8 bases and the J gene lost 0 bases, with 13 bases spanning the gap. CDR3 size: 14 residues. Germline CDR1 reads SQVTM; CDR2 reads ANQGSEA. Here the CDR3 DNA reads TGCAGCCGACCTCAGGCTGCAACTAATGAAAAACTGTTTTTT. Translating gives CSRPQAATNEKLFF. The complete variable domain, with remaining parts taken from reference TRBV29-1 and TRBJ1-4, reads SAVISQKPSRDICQRGTSLTIQCQVDSQVTMMFWYRQQPGQSLTLIATANQGSEATYESGFVIDKFPISRPNLTFSTLTVSNMSPEDSSIYLCSRPQAATNEKLFFGSGTQLSVL.

CDR3 sequence (DNA): TGCGCCAGCAGCCAAGATGGGACTAGCACAGATACGCAGTATTTT. It encodes CASSQDGTSTDTQYF. The chain employs TRBV4-3 and TRBJ2-3; possible D gene TRBD2, 6 bases. The CDR3 totals 15 residues. Germline V gene lookup returns CDR1 LGHNA and CDR2 YSLEER. The V end lost 0 bases, the J end lost 0 bases, and 7 bases lay between the germline ends.

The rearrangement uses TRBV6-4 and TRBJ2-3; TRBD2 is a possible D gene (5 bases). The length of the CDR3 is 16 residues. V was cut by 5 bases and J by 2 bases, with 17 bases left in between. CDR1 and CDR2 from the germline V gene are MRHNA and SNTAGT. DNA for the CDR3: TGTGCCAGCAGTAGGGAACTAGTAGAGGCCACAGATACGCAGTATTTT. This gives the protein CASSRELVEATDTQYF.

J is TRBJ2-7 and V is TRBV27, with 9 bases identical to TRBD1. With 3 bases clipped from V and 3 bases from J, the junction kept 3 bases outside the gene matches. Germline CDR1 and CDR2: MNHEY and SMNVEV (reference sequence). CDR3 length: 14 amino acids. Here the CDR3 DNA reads TGTGCCAGCAGTTTCGACAGGGGGAGCTACGAGCAGTACTTC. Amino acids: CASSFDRGSYEQYF.